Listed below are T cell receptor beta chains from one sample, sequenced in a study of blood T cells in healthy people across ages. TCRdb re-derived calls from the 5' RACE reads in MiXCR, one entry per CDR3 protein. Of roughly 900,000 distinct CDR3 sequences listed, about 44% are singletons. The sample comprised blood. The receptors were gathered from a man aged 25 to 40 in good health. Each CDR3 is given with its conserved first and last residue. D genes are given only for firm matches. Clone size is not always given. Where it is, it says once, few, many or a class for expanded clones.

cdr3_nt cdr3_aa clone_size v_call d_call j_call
TGTGCCAGCAGTTCGACCCGGGAAAAACTGTTTTTT CASSSTREKLFF . TRBV28 . TRBJ1-4
TGCGCCAGCAGCCACCCCGGACAGGCTTTCTACGAGCAGTACTTC CASSHPGQAFYEQYF . TRBV4-1 TRBD1 TRBJ2-7
TGCAGTGCCCCCTCGGCAGGGCTCTATGGCTACACCTTC CSAPSAGLYGYTF many TRBV20-1 . TRBJ1-2
TGCAGTGCTAAGGCGACCGTCGAGTACGAGCAGTACTTC CSAKATVEYEQYF few TRBV20-1 . TRBJ2-7
TGTGCCAGCAGCCTTGAACCTTCGGAGGAAAAACTGTTTTTT CASSLEPSEEKLFF . TRBV5-8 . TRBJ1-4
TGTGCCACCAGTAATGGCTACTCCTACGAGCAGTACTTC CATSNGYSYEQYF . TRBV24-1 . TRBJ2-7
TGTGCCAGCAGCCAAGGTGGTACTAGCGGGGTTAAAGAGACCCAGTACTTC CASSQGGTSGVKETQYF . TRBV3-1 TRBD2 TRBJ2-5
TGTGCCAGCAGGGCTAGGCGGCAGGGGCGCACTGAAGCTTTCTTT CASRARRQGRTEAFF . TRBV28 . TRBJ1-1
TGCAGCGCCCCGGGACAGATACGGAATGAGCAGTACTTC CSAPGQIRNEQYF . TRBV29-1 TRBD1 TRBJ2-7
TGTGCCAGCACCCGAGGGCAGGGAGGATCTGAAGCTTTCTTT CASTRGQGGSEAFF . TRBV27 . TRBJ1-1
TGTGCTTCCGGGGAGTCCCTCTCCTACAATGAGCAGTTCTTC CASGESLSYNEQFF . TRBV9 . TRBJ2-1
TGTGCCAGCAGTGGTGATCACAATGAGCAGTTCTTC CASSGDHNEQFF . TRBV12-3/TRBV12-4 . TRBJ2-1
TGTGCCAGCAGCTTAGGAGGGACCTTGGGGGAGCAGTACTTC CASSLGGTLGEQYF . TRBV7-2 . TRBJ2-7
TGCAGTGCTGTAGACAGGCGCCTTAGCAATCAGCCCCAGCATTTT CSAVDRRLSNQPQHF . TRBV20-1 . TRBJ1-5
TGTGCCACCAGCAGAGAACTAACGGGGGCTGCGGAGACCCAGTACTTC CATSRELTGAAETQYF . TRBV15 . TRBJ2-5
TGTGCCACCAGCAGTTGGGGCGAGCAATCGGAGCCCCAGCATTTT CATSSWGEQSEPQHF . TRBV15 . TRBJ1-5
TGTGCCAGCAGCCGACAGGGGCTCGAGCAGTACTTC CASSRQGLEQYF . TRBV3-1 TRBD1 TRBJ2-7
TGTGCCAGCACACGAGAACCCAACATTCAGTACTTC CASTREPNIQYF . TRBV6-1 . TRBJ2-4
TGCAGTGCTGGGACCCGGGACACCGGGGGAGGCACAGATACGCAGTATTTT CSAGTRDTGGGTDTQYF . TRBV20-1 . TRBJ2-3
TGTGCCACCAGCAGAGATCCTCTCTCTGTCCACAATGAGCAGTTCTTC CATSRDPLSVHNEQFF few TRBV15 . TRBJ2-1
TGTGCCAGCAGCTTAGGGACACAAGTTTCCTACGAGCAGTACTTC CASSLGTQVSYEQYF few TRBV7-2 . TRBJ2-7
TGTGCCAGCACCGGGGAAGGAGTAGGGGATACGCAGTATTTT CASTGEGVGDTQYF . TRBV2 . TRBJ2-3
TGCGCCAGCAGCCAAGATTTAGTCCAAGCAGGGAGCTATGGCTACACCTTC CASSQDLVQAGSYGYTF . TRBV4-3 . TRBJ1-2
TGCGCCAGCAGCCCAACTCCGCAGGGGGACTACAATGAGCAGTTCTTC CASSPTPQGDYNEQFF . TRBV5-1 TRBD1 TRBJ2-1
TGTGCCAGCAGCCAAGAACAGGGGGGAAGGGAAAAACTGTTTTTT CASSQEQGGREKLFF few TRBV3-1 TRBD1 TRBJ1-4
TGCGCCAGCAGCCAAGATTCGATGGGCCGCTATGGCTACACCTTC CASSQDSMGRYGYTF . TRBV4-1 . TRBJ1-2
TGTGCCAGCAGTCTCGCCCCGGGTCCAAATCACGAGCAGTACTTC CASSLAPGPNHEQYF . TRBV12-3/TRBV12-4 . TRBJ2-7
TGTGCCACCTCCCGAGGGAGAACTAATGAAAAACTGTTTTTT CATSRGRTNEKLFF few TRBV7-8 . TRBJ1-4
TGTGCCAGCAGTGAGGACAGGTACTCTGAAGCTTTCTTT CASSEDRYSEAFF . TRBV6-4 TRBD1 TRBJ1-1
TGTGCCAGCAGCCTTCGGAGCGGGGGGGCCCTCCCAGATACGCAGTATTTT CASSLRSGGALPDTQYF . TRBV7-8 TRBD2 TRBJ2-3
TGCGCCAGCAGCTTGGGGGACAGGACCACAGATACGCAGTATTTT CASSLGDRTTDTQYF . TRBV5-1 TRBD1 TRBJ2-3
TGCAGTGCTAGCCCGGCTAGCGGTTTCACAGATACGCAGTATTTT CSASPASGFTDTQYF . TRBV20-1 TRBD2 TRBJ2-3
TGTGCCAGCAGTTTATTAAGGACTGAAGGCTACACCTTC CASSLLRTEGYTF . TRBV12-3/TRBV12-4 . TRBJ1-2
TGTGCCAGCAGTTCGTCGCCCGGGACAGCCAAAAACATTCAGTACTTC CASSSSPGTAKNIQYF . TRBV6-2/TRBV6-3 . TRBJ2-4
TGTGCCAGCAGTTACCCCGCAGGGGACGGTGGCTACACCTTC CASSYPAGDGGYTF . TRBV6-2/TRBV6-3 . TRBJ1-2
TGTGCCACCAGCAGAGGGGTTAAAGCGGGTACGCAGTATTTT CATSRGVKAGTQYF . TRBV15 . TRBJ2-3
TGTGCCACCGCTCGAGCGGGTTACTCTGGAAACACCATATATTTT CATARAGYSGNTIYF few TRBV7-8 . TRBJ1-3
TGCACTGTCCGGGGACTAGCGGGGCTAGAGACCCAGTACTTC CTVRGLAGLETQYF few TRBV20-1 TRBD2 TRBJ2-5
TGTGCCATCAGCCCCCTGGATTCGAACTATGGCTACACCTTC CAISPLDSNYGYTF . TRBV10-3 . TRBJ1-2
TGCGCCAGCAGACCCAGGGGGCAGGCGAGTGAAACTCAGCCCCAGCATTTT CASRPRGQASETQPQHF . TRBV5-1 TRBD1 TRBJ1-5
TGTGCCAGCAGCTTAGGGACTAGCGGGGGCACGTTCTTC CASSLGTSGGTFF . TRBV11-3 TRBD2 TRBJ2-1
TGTGCCAGTGTAGCGGACGGCCACGAGCAGTACTTC CASVADGHEQYF . TRBV6-2/TRBV6-3 . TRBJ2-7